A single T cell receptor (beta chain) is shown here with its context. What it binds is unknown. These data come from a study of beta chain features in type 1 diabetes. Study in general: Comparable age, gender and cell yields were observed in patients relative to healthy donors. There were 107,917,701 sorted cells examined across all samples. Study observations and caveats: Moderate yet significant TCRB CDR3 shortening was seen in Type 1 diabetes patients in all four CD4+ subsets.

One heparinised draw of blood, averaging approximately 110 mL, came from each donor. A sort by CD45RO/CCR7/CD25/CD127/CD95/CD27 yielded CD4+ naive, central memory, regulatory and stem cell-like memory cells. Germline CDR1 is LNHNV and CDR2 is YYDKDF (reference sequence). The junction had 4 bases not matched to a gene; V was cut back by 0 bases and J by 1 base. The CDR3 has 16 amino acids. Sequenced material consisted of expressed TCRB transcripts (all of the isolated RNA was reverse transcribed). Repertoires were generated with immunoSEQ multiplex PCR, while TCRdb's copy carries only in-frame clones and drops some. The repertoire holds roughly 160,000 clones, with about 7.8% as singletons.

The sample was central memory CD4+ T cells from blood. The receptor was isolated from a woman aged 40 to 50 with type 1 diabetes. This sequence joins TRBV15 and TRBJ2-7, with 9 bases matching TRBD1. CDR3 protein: CATSREGQGTSYEQYF. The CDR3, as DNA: TGTGCCACCAGCAGAGAGGGACAGGGTACTTCCTACGAGCAGTACTTC. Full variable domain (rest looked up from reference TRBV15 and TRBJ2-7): DAMVIQNPRYQVTQFGKPVTLSCSQTLNHNVMYWYQQKSSQAPKLLFHYYDKDFNNEADTPDNFQSRRPNTSFCFLDIRSPGLGDTAMYLCATSREGQGTSYEQYFGPGTRLTVT.